Below, 31 T cell receptor beta chains from the same sample are listed, as sequenced in a study of blood T cell repertoires in COVID-19. Profiled with immunoSEQ multiplex PCR; TCRdb holds only in-frame clones, not every one. This sample yields some 270,000 clones, of which roughly 90% are seen a single time; less than 2% belongs to the top ten. The specimen was PBMCs or T cells enriched from blood (not recorded which). The source is a woman in her thirties or forties who had recovered from COVID-19.

This clone was counted a single time. V usage is TRBV5-6 and J usage is TRBJ1-1, with D unresolved. V gave up 4 bases and J gave up 0 bases, with 16 bases separating them. CDR1 and CDR2 (germline): SGHDT, YYEEEE. The CDR3 covers 16 residues. This chain's CDR3 is CASSPRSTGMNTEAFF. DNA of the CDR3: TGTGCCAGCAGCCCCCGTTCGACGGGGATGAACACTGAAGCTTTCTTT.

The chain employs TRBV6-5 and TRBJ1-2; 7 nucleotides line up with TRBD1. The J segment lost 6 bases and the V segment lost 6 bases, leaving 10 bases of the junction unmatched. The CDR3 is 14 residues long. CDR1 and CDR2 (germline): MNHEY, SVGAGI. The CDR3 sequence is CASSLTDRADGYTF. CDR3 nucleotide sequence: TGTGCCAGCAGCCTGACCGACAGGGCGGATGGCTACACCTTC.

The chain links TRBV21-1 to TRBJ1-6; no DNA check was done on the table's D call, TRBD1. TRBV21-1 is designated a pseudogene. This CDR3 spans 20 amino acids. This chain's CDR3 is CASSKVPGLKPDRRGSPLHF. The CDR3 nucleotides read TGTGCCAGCAGTAAAGTACCTGGGTTAAAACCGGACAGGAGAGGATCACCCCTCCACTTT.

The CDR3 DNA sequence: TGTGCCAGCAGCCCAACCGGGGATAATGAAAAACTGTTTTTT. This translates into CASSPTGDNEKLFF. The V and J genes are TRBV5-4 and TRBJ1-4; no clear D gene. CDR3 size: 14 residues. Trimming took off 4 bases at V and 4 bases at J, with 11 bases between the two ends. Germline CDR1 and CDR2: SGHNT and YYREEE (reference sequence).

This clone was detected once. V is TRBV6-5 and J is TRBJ1-2, with D possibly matching TRBD1 (6 bases). The CDR3 has 15 amino acids. V lost 8 bases and J 8 bases, leaving 24 bases between the germline ends. Germline V gene sequence: CDR1 MNHEY, CDR2 SVGAGI. The chain's CDR3 is CASHLMTRTVGGYTF. The CDR3 nucleotides are TGTGCCAGCCACCTCATGACGCGGACAGTGGGAGGCTACACCTTC.

The V and J genes are TRBV6-4 and TRBJ2-2, with 7 bases matching TRBD1. The CDR3 is made up of 16 amino acids. After removal of 0 bases from V and 3 bases from J, the junction contained 4 bases not matched to a gene. The germline CDR1 and CDR2 sequences are MRHNA and SNTAGT. The CDR3 sequence is CASSDSEGADTGELFF. The CDR3 DNA is TGTGCCAGCAGTGACTCAGAGGGGGCGGACACCGGGGAGCTGTTTTTT.

J is TRBJ2-3 and V is TRBV4-3; a possible D gene is TRBD2 (6 bases). Germline V CDR1 and CDR2: LGHNA, YSLEER. The CDR3 extends over 17 amino acids. V lost 4 bases and J 2 bases, leaving 19 bases between the germline ends. CDR3 region: CASSPGGGGRTTDTQYF. The CDR3 coding sequence is TGCGCCAGCAGCCCCGGAGGAGGAGGGAGGACCACAGATACGCAGTATTTT.

The chain is built from TRBV18 and TRBJ2-3; no firm D call. The CDR3 has 16 amino acids. Germline CDR1 is KGHSH and CDR2 is LQKENI. Trimming took off 0 bases at V and 0 bases at J, with 10 bases between the two ends. The CDR3 sequence is CASSPPTELSTDTQYF. CDR3 nucleotides: TGTGCCAGCTCACCACCCACAGAGCTTAGCACAGATACGCAGTATTTT.

V and J are TRBV6-1 and TRBJ2-1; 9 positions match TRBD2. Germline V gene data show CDR1 as MNHNS and CDR2 as SASEGT. The CDR3 is 17 residues long. With 0 bases clipped from V and 4 bases from J, the junction kept 7 bases outside the gene matches. CDR3 in DNA: TGTGCCAGCAGTGAAGCGCTTACTAGCGGGCTTTACAATGAGCAGTTCTTC. Translation: CASSEALTSGLYNEQFF.

The rearrangement links TRBV7-9 to TRBJ1-1; 7 nucleotides align to TRBD1. Germline lookup yields CDR1 SEHNR and CDR2 FQNEAQ (reference sequence). Germline trimming cut 3 bases from V and 1 base from J; bases unmatched to any gene: 5. The CDR3 loop spans 15 amino acids. The CDR3 is CASSFSQGGNTEAFF. The CDR3 bases are TGTGCCAGCAGCTTCTCCCAGGGGGGGAACACTGAAGCTTTCTTT. Supplemented by reference TRBV7-9 and TRBJ1-1, the full variable domain reads DTGVSQNPRHKITKRGQNVTFRCDPISEHNRLYWYRQTLGQGPEFLTYFQNEAQLEKSRLLSDRFSAERPKGSFSTLEIQRTEQGDSAMYLCASSFSQGGNTEAFFGQGTRLTVV.

This chain joins TRBV7-3 and TRBJ2-3; TRBD2 agrees at 11 bases. Germline CDR1 SGHTA, CDR2 FQGTGA. The V gene end was trimmed by 0 bases and the J gene end by 2 bases; junction bases not matched to a gene: 10. The CDR3 consists of 19 residues. The CDR3 sequence is CASSLTPSGGSSFTDTQYF. As DNA, the CDR3 is TGTGCCAGCAGCTTAACTCCTAGCGGGGGGTCCAGTTTCACAGATACGCAGTATTTT. The variable domain in full, with the rest retrieved from reference TRBV7-3 and TRBJ2-3, is GAGVSQTPSNKVTEKGKYVELRCDPISGHTALYWYRQSLGQGPEFLIYFQGTGAADDSGLPNDRFFAVRPEGSVSTLKIQRTERGDSAVYLCASSLTPSGGSSFTDTQYFGPGTRLTVL.

The chain employs TRBV27 and TRBJ2-5, with D possibly being TRBD2 (6 bases). This CDR3 region has 17 residues. The germline CDR1 and CDR2 sequences are MNHEY and SMNVEV (reference sequence). V dropped 5 bases and J dropped 3 bases, with 22 bases sitting between them. This CDR3 is CASSPSSLSGQKETQYF. CDR3 DNA: TGTGCCAGCAGTCCTAGCAGCCTTAGCGGTCAAAAAGAGACCCAGTACTTC.

CDR3 protein: CASRLLAGTGEQYF. CDR3 bases: TGTGCCAGCCGACTACTAGCGGGAACGGGAGAGCAGTACTTC. V gene TRBV27 combines with J gene TRBJ2-7, with 10 nucleotides matching TRBD2. Germline CDR1 reads MNHEY; CDR2 reads SMNVEV (reference sequence). The CDR3 runs 14 residues. V gave up 8 bases and J gave up 7 bases; unmatched junction bases: 11.

The chain has TRBV7-3 and TRBJ2-5; D unclear. V shed 5 bases and J shed 4 bases, with 11 bases lying between them. CDR3 length: 13 amino acids. Per germline, CDR1 SGHTA and CDR2 FQGTGA. The CDR3 DNA follows: TGTGCCAGCAGCCCCTCCCCTCGAGAGACCCAGTACTTC. Amino acids: CASSPSPRETQYF.

The chain recombines TRBV5-1 with TRBJ2-2; D ambiguous. CDR1 and CDR2 (germline): SGHRS, YFSETQ. V was pared by 0 bases and J by 1 base, with 10 bases between. CDR3 size: 16 residues. The CDR3 loop reads CASSLDRLKNTGELFF. In DNA, the CDR3 is TGCGCCAGCAGCTTGGATCGACTCAAGAACACCGGGGAGCTGTTTTTT.

As DNA, the CDR3 is TGTGCCAGCAGCTTAACGGAGAACTATGGCTACACCTTC. Protein sequence: CASSLTENYGYTF. The chain links TRBV7-2 to TRBJ1-2; D is ambiguous. This CDR3 has 13 amino acids. V lost 2 bases and J lost 2, with 6 bases in between. Per the germline V gene, CDR1 is SGHTA and CDR2 is FQGNSA.

This chain links TRBV9 with TRBJ2-1; 11 bases match TRBD2. This CDR3 has 14 residues. The trim removed 0 bases at V and 13 bases at J, leaving 6 bases unmatched. Germline CDR1 and CDR2: SGDLS and YYNGEE. CDR3 region: CASSVESSGGPQFF. The CDR3, as DNA: TGTGCCAGCAGCGTAGAGTCTAGCGGGGGGCCCCAGTTCTTC.

This clone was seen only a few times. This chain connects TRBV19 to TRBJ1-1; no clear D gene. This CDR3 is 13 amino acids long. The ends were cut back, 1 base at V and 4 bases at J, with 7 bases in the middle. Germline V lookup: CDR1 LNHDA, CDR2 SQIVND (reference sequence). CDR3 loop: CASSIARSTEAFF. CDR3 coding DNA: TGTGCCAGTAGTATAGCCCGGAGCACTGAAGCTTTCTTT.

This clone was counted once. This chain joins TRBV27 and TRBJ2-7; 9 bases map to TRBD1. This CDR3 comprises 15 residues. Germline V CDR1 and CDR2: MNHEY, SMNVEV (reference sequence). V trimming: 6 bases; J trimming: 5 bases; junction bases outside the gene matches: 11. The CDR3, as DNA: TGTGCCAGCAGACCTGATTGGACAGGGGTAAACGAGCAGTACTTC. This encodes CASRPDWTGVNEQYF.

The gene calls are TRBV30 and TRBJ1-5; TRBD1 is a possible D gene (5 bases). Trimming cost V 4 bases and J 3 bases, with 16 bases left between them. CDR3 length: 15 residues. The germline V gene encodes CDR1 GTSNPN and CDR2 SVGIG (reference sequence). CDR3 nucleotide sequence: TGTGCCTGGACCAACCGGGGGGGATACAATCAGCCCCAGCATTTT. Its translation is CAWTNRGGYNQPQHF. Using reference TRBV30 and TRBJ1-5 for the parts outside the CDR3, the full variable domain is SQTIHQWPATLVQPVGSPLSLECTVEGTSNPNLYWYRQAAGRGLQLLFYSVGIGQISSEVPQNLSASRPQDRQFILSSKKLLLSDSGFYLCAWTNRGGYNQPQHFGDGTRLSIL.

The chain is built from TRBV5-6 and TRBJ2-1, with TRBD2 identical over 14 bases. The CDR3 has 15 residues. Trimming removed 4 bases from V and 8 bases from J; junction bases left unmatched: 5. Germline values: CDR1 SGHDT, CDR2 YYEEEE. CDR3 sequence: CASSRAGLAGDEQFF. The CDR3 coding sequence is TGTGCCAGCAGCCGTGCGGGACTAGCGGGGGATGAGCAGTTCTTC.

The V call is TRBV2, the J call TRBJ1-4, with TRBD1 matching over 9 bases. Trimming removed 7 bases from V and 3 bases from J; junction bases left unmatched: 6. Germline assignment: CDR1 SNHLY and CDR2 FYNNEI. The CDR3 contains 15 residues. As DNA, the CDR3 is TGTGCCAGCAAGGGACAGGGCCATTCTAATGAAAAACTGTTTTTT. Translation gives CASKGQGHSNEKLFF.

The chain couples TRBV10-3 to TRBJ1-1, with 9 bases fitting TRBD1. Germline V gene data show CDR1 as ENHRY and CDR2 as SYGVKD. This CDR3 has 14 residues. The trim removed 6 bases at V and 5 bases at J, leaving 7 bases unmatched. In DNA, the CDR3 is TGTGCCATCAGAGAACAGGGGGCAGGAACTGAAGCTTTCTTT. Its protein is CAIREQGAGTEAFF.

The chain combines TRBV3-1 (or the pseudogene TRBV3-2) with TRBJ2-1; D is perhaps TRBD2 (6 bases). Germline V CDR1 and CDR2: LGHDT, YNNKEL (reference sequence). The V and J ends lost 1 base and 6 bases respectively, with 16 bases between them. CDR3 length equals 16 residues. The CDR3 loop reads CASSQVWRERFNEQFF. CDR3 nucleotide sequence: TGTGCCAGCAGCCAAGTATGGAGGGAAAGGTTCAATGAGCAGTTCTTC.

The rearrangement uses TRBV9 and TRBJ2-1; TRBD1 matches at 7 bases. The length of the CDR3 is 15 residues. Germline V gene data show CDR1 as SGDLS and CDR2 as YYNGEE. Trimming at V came to 10 bases and at J to 5 bases, leaving 15 bases not matched to a gene. The CDR3 loop is CAGETGSEENNEQFF. CDR3 nucleotides: TGTGCCGGGGAGACAGGGTCGGAGGAAAACAATGAGCAGTTCTTC.

The CDR3 DNA reads TGCGCCAGCAGCCCGGGCCCTCTGGGAGATGAGCAGTTCTTC. It yields the protein CASSPGPLGDEQFF. The rearrangement joins TRBV4-1 to TRBJ2-1, with D possibly matching TRBD2 (5 bases). CDR3 length: 14 amino acids. V was shortened by 4 bases and J by 8 bases, with 15 bases between the two germline ends. The germline V gene has CDR1 MGHRA and CDR2 YSYEKL.

The chain combines TRBV15 with TRBJ1-4, with 9 bases identical to TRBD1. V lost 3 bases and J lost 8; bases outside the gene matches: 10. CDR3 length: 16 amino acids. Germline lookup yields CDR1 LNHNV and CDR2 YYDKDF (reference sequence). The CDR3 region has the DNA TGTGCCACCAGCAGCCCACAGGGGGCACATCTCGAAAAACTGTTTTTT. Amino acids: CATSSPQGAHLEKLFF.

This clone occurred once. The gene calls are TRBV7-9 and TRBJ1-1; D gene ambiguous. The V gene lost 10 bases and the J gene lost 0 bases, with 18 bases spanning the gap. The CDR3 is made up of 15 amino acids. The germline gives CDR1 SEHNR, CDR2 FQNEAQ (reference sequence). CDR3: CATRAGRTMNTEAFF. DNA of the CDR3: TGTGCCACTCGGGCGGGCAGAACAATGAACACTGAAGCTTTCTTT. The whole variable domain, filled in from reference TRBV7-9 and TRBJ1-1, reads DTGVSQNPRHKITKRGQNVTFRCDPISEHNRLYWYRQTLGQGPEFLTYFQNEAQLEKSRLLSDRFSAERPKGSFSTLEIQRTEQGDSAMYLCATRAGRTMNTEAFFGQGTRLTVV.

V gene TRBV4-1 combines with J gene TRBJ1-1, with D perhaps matching TRBD1 (6 bases). Germline lookup yields CDR1 MGHRA and CDR2 YSYEKL. This CDR3 has 15 amino acids. Deletions cut 4 bases from V and 2 bases from J, with 14 bases between. Here the CDR3 reads CASSRGQGGNTEAFF. CDR3 sequence (DNA): TGCGCCAGCAGCCGTGGACAAGGGGGAAACACTGAAGCTTTCTTT.

V is TRBV5-5 and J is TRBJ2-1; TRBD2 matches at 7 bases. V lost 1 base to trimming and J lost 5 bases; unmatched junction nucleotides: 0. CDR1 SGHKS and CDR2 YYEKEE come from the germline V gene (reference sequence). This CDR3 comprises 13 residues. The CDR3 coding sequence is TGTGCCAGCAGCTTGCTAGCGGACAATGAGCAGTTCTTC. It translates to CASSLLADNEQFF.

The chain links TRBV6-5 to TRBJ2-7, with 7 bases identical to TRBD2. Trimming took 7 bases from V and 3 from J; bases not matched to a gene: 6. Per the germline V gene, CDR1 is MNHEY and CDR2 is SVGAGI. This CDR3 is 13 amino acids long. The CDR3 reads CASKRDGVYEQYF. CDR3 DNA: TGTGCCAGCAAGCGGGACGGAGTCTACGAGCAGTACTTC.